The TCR beta chain under discussion was sequenced for a study of regulatory T cells in long-lasting Graves disease. The CDR3 is 18 amino acids. Germline assignment: CDR1 SNHLY and CDR2 FYNNEI. V shed 6 bases and J 2 bases; nucleotides not matched to a gene: 15. This clonotype was counted many times. Time point reported: newly diagnosed GD, antithyroid drugs for less than 3 months. PBMC RNA was the source of the TCR library. CDR3-region Arm-PCR and iRepertoire HTBI primers produced the TCR beta libraries. TCRdb independently ran MiXCR on the multiplex PCR reads; one entry per CDR3 protein. The sample consists of around 450,000 distinct CDR3 sequences, more than 13% of them appearing once. These data were also reused for a study on T cells in Graves' hyperthyroidism and ophthalmopathy.

The sequencing used peripheral blood mononuclear cells (PBMCs), collected at new diagnosis, from a patient treated with antithyroid drugs. This receptor was taken from a woman aged 25 to 39 with Graves disease. The V and J genes are TRBV2 and TRBJ2-5, with 10 bases that match TRBD2. The CDR3 bases are TGTGCCAGCAGCTCCCTCCGCCGACTAGCGGGTCCGCAAGAGACCCAGTACTTC. This encodes CASSSLRRLAGPQETQYF.